Sequencing of this TCR beta chain was carried out in a study of blood T cell repertoires in COVID-19. Study-wide context: The United States, Italy and Spain supplied acute and convalescent COVID-19 samples. Sample material is recorded as cDNA or gDNA derived from T cells, B-cell-depleted T cells, or PBMCs.

The authors' processing: Reference gene primer amplification gave nucleated cell count estimates. Produced via immunoSEQ multiplex PCR; TCRdb's table is partial and in-frame only. The V and J calls and clone size are taken from that table; D and trimming were inferred from the DNA. Seen here are around 76,000 clones, over 60% observed once, and the top ten hold around 28%. Germline V gives CDR1 MNHEY, CDR2 SMNVEV (reference sequence). Trimming removed 3 bases from V and 16 bases from J, with 16 bases in between. The CDR3 consists of 13 residues. The chain couples TRBV27 to TRBJ1-6; D perhaps matches TRBD1 (5 bases). This receptor was obtained from a woman aged 80 or older with active or convalescent COVID-19. Sequenced input: peripheral blood. This CDR3 reads CASSLGGSGALHF. The CDR3 DNA reads as TGTGCCAGCAGTTTGGGAGGGAGCGGGGCACTCCACTTT.